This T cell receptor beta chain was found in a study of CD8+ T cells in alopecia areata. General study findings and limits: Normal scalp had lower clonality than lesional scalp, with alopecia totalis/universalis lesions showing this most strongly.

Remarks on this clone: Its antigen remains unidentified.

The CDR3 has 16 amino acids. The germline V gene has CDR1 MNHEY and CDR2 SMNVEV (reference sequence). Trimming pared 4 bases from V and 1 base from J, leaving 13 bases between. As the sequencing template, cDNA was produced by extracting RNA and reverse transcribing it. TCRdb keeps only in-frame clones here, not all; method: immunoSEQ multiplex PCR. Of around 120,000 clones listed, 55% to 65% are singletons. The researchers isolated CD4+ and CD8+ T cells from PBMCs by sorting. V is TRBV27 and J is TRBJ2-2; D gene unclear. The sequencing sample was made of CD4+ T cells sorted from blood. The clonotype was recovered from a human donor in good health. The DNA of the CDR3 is TGTGCCAGCAGTTCCCCTCATCGACGGAACACCGGGGAGCTGTTTTTT. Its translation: CASSSPHRRNTGELFF.